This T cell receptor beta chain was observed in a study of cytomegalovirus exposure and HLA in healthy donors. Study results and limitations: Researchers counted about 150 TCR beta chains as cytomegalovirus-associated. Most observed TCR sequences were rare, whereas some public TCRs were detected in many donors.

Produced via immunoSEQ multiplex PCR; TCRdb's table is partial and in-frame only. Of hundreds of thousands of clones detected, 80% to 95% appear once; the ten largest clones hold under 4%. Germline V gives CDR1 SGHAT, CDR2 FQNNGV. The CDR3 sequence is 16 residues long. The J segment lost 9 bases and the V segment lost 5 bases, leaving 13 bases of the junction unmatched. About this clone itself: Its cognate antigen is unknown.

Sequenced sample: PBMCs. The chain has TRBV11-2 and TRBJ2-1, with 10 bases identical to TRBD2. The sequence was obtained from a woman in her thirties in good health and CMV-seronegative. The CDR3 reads CASSLILLAGSSEQFF. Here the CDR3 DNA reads TGTGCCAGCAGCCTAATCCTACTAGCGGGATCGAGTGAGCAGTTCTTC.